This T cell receptor (beta chain) appears in the sequencing data of a study of technical replicates of blood from a handful of donors. Losses at the gene ends were 4 bases for V and 7 bases for J; bases not matched to a gene: 0. The CDR3 runs 13 residues. CDR1 and CDR2 (germline): LNHDA, SQIVND (reference sequence). Repertoires were generated with immunoSEQ multiplex PCR, while TCRdb's copy carries only in-frame clones and drops some. The sample has some 74,000 clones; over 95% are singletons. The TCR was taken from a human donor in good health. Input material: T cells isolated from PBMCs. The V gene is TRBV19, the J gene TRBJ1-4; 10 bases align to TRBD1. Here the CDR3 DNA reads TGTGCCAGTAGTAGGGACAGGGGTGAAAAACTGTTTTTT. Translation gives CASSRDRGEKLFF. Complete variable domain (other parts from reference TRBV19 and TRBJ1-4): DGGITQSPKYLFRKEGQNVTLSCEQNLNHDAMYWYRQDPGQGLRLIYYSQIVNDFQKGDIAEGYSVSREKKESFPLTVTSAQKNPTAFYLCASSRDRGEKLFFGSGTQLSVL.